This T cell receptor (beta chain) originates from a study of blood T cell repertoires in COVID-19. The repertoire was sequenced with immunoSEQ multiplex PCR; TCRdb's copy has only in-frame clones and lacks some. The data show 320,000 or so clones, approximately 81% seen once. Clinical history reported by participants formed the basis on which cohorts were assigned. With respect to this clone: One junction end disagrees with the germline gene, perhaps due to a read error.

In germline, CDR1 is MDHEN, CDR2 SYDVKM. This CDR3 has 15 residues. The sequence was obtained from a woman younger than 45 who had been exposed to COVID-19. This chain connects TRBV28 to TRBJ2-1, with D tentatively TRBD2 (6 bases). Sequencing was performed on PBMCs or T cells enriched from blood (not recorded which). Here the CDR3 reads CAGSLGAGSYNEQFF. CDR3 bases: TGTGCCGGCAGTTTAGGAGCGGGCTCCTACAATGAGCAGTTCTTC.